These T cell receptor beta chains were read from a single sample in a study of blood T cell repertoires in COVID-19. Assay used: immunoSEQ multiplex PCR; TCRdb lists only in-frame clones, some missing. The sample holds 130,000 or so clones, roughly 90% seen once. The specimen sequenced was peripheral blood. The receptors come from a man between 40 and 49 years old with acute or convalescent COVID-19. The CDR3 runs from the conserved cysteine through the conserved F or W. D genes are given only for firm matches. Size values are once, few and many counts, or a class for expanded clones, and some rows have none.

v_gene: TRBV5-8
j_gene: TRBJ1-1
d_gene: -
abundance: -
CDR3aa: CASSFSRVTEAFF
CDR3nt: TGTGCCAGCAGCTTCAGCAGGGTCACTGAAGCTTTCTTT

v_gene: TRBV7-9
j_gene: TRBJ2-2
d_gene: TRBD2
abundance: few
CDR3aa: CASSLPSGRADTGELFF
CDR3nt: TGTGCCAGCAGCTTACCTAGCGGGAGGGCAGACACCGGGGAGCTGTTTTTT

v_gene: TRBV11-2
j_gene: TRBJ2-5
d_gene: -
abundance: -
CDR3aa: CASSLGTPQVETQYF
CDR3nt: TGTGCCAGCAGCCTGGGGACACCACAAGTGGAGACCCAGTACTTC

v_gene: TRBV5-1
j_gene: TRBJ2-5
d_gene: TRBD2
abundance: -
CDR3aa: CASSSSGGRKETQYF
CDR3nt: TGCGCCAGCAGCTCTAGCGGGGGCCGGAAAGAGACCCAGTACTTC

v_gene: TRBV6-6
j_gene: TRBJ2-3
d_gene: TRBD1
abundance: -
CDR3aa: CASSYRDRGEDTQYF
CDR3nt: TGTGCCAGCAGTTACCGGGACAGGGGGGAAGATACGCAGTATTTT

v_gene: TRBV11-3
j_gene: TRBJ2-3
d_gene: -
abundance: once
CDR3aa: CASSSRTVTDTQYF
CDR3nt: TGTGCCAGCAGCTCCCGGACAGTAACAGATACGCAGTATTTT

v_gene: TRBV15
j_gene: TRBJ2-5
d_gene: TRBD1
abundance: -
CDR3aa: CATSRDQGAETQYF
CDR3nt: TGTGCCACCAGCAGAGATCAGGGGGCGGAGACCCAGTACTTC

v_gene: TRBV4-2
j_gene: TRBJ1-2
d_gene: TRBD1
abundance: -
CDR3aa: CASSQTDRANYGYTF
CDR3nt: TGTGCCAGCAGCCAGACGGACAGGGCCAACTATGGCTACACCTTC

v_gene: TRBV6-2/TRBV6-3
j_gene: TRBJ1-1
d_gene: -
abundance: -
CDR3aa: CASSYSRSGTEAFF
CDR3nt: TGTGCCAGCAGTTACTCAAGGAGCGGAACTGAAGCTTTCTTT

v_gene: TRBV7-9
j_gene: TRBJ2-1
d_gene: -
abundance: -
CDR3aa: CASSLPVPYNEQFF
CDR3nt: TGTGCCAGCAGCCTCCCGGTCCCCTACAATGAGCAGTTCTTC

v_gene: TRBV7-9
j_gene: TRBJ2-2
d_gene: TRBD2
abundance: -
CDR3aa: CASSTAGATGELFF
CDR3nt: TGTGCCAGCAGCACAGCGGGAGCGACCGGGGAGCTGTTTTTT

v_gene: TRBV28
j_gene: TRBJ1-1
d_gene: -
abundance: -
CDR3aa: CASSPRRMNTEAFF
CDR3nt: TGTGCCAGCAGTCCCCGGAGGATGAACACTGAAGCTTTCTTT

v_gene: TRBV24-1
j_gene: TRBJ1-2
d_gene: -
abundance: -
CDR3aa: CATSDSRPGYGYTF
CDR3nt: TGTGCCACCAGTGATTCCCGCCCAGGGTACGGCTACACCTTC

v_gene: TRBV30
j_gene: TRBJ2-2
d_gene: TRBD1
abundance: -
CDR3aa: CAWTPGTEANTGELFF
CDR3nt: TGTGCCTGGACCCCTGGGACAGAGGCGAACACCGGGGAGCTGTTTTTT

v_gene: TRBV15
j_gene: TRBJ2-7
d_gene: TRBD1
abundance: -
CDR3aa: CATSRDGTASYEQYF
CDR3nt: TGTGCCACCAGCAGAGATGGGACAGCTTCTTACGAGCAGTACTTC

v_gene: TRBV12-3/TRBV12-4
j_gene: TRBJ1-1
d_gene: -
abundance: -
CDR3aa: CASSLLDRTEAFF
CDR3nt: TGTGCCAGCAGTCTACTCGACAGGACTGAAGCTTTCTTT

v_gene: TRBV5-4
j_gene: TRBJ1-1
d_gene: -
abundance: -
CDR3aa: CASRPNRANTEAFF
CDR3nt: TGTGCCAGCAGACCTAACAGGGCGAACACTGAAGCTTTCTTT

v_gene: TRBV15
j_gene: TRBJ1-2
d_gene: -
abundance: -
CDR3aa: CATSRDQVGYTF
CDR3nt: TGTGCCACCAGCAGAGATCAGGTTGGCTACACCTTC

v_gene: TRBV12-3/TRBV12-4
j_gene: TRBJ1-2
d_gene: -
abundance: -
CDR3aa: CASSLYNYGYTF
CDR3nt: TGTGCCAGCAGTTTGTATAACTATGGCTACACCTTC

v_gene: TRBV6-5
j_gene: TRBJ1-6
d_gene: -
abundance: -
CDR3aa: CASSYSGQIYNSPLHF
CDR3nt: TGTGCCAGCAGTTATTCCGGACAGATTTATAATTCACCCCTCCACTTT

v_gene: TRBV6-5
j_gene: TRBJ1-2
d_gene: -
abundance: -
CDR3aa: CASSTRRGYGYTF
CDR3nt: TGTGCCAGCAGTACCCGGCGGGGGTATGGCTACACCTTC

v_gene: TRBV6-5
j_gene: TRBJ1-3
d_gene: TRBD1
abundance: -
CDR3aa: CASRTDRDSGNTIYF
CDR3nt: TGTGCCAGCCGAACGGACAGGGACTCTGGAAACACCATATATTTT

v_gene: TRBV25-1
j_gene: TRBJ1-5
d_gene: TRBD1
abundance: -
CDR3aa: CASKSPGTGDSQPQHF
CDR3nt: TGTGCCAGTAAAAGCCCCGGGACAGGGGATTCTCAGCCCCAGCATTTT

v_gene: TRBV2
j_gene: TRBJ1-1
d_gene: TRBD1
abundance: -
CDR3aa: CASRTGEGTEAFF
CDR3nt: TGTGCCAGCCGGACAGGGGAGGGAACTGAAGCTTTCTTT

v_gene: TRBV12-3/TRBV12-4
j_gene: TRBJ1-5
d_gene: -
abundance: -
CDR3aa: CASSTGLGQPQHF
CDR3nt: TGTGCCAGCAGTACAGGGTTGGGTCAGCCCCAGCATTTT

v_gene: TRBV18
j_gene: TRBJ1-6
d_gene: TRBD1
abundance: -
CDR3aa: CASSPPGQGADSPLHF
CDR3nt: TGTGCCAGCTCACCACCGGGACAGGGGGCCGATTCACCCCTCCACTTT

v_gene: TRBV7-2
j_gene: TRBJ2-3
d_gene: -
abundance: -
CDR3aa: CASSLDGGLQQYF
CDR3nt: TGTGCCAGCAGCTTAGATGGCGGGCTACAGCAGTATTTT

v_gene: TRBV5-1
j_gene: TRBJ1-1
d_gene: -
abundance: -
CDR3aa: CASSRLQGEAFF
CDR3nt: TGCGCCAGCAGCAGGCTACAGGGTGAAGCTTTCTTT

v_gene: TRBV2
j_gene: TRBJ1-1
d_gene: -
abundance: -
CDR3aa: CASSEARGGTEAFF
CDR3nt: TGTGCCAGCAGTGAGGCCCGGGGGGGAACTGAAGCTTTCTTT

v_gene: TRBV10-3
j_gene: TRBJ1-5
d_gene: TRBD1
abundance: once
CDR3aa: CAISRTGGENQPQHF
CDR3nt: TGTGCCATCAGTCGGACAGGGGGGGAAAATCAGCCCCAGCATTTT

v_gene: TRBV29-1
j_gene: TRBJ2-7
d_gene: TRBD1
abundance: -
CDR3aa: CSVGRQGPYEQYF
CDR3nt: TGCAGCGTAGGCCGACAGGGGCCCTACGAGCAGTACTTC

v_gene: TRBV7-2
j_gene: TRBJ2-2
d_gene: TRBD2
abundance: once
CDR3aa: CASSVQRGNGELFF
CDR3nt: TGTGCCAGCAGCGTACAGCGGGGGAACGGGGAGCTGTTTTTT

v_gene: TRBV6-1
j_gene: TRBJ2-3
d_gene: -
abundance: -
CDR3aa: CASSEAQALTGSIGTDTQYF
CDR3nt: TGTGCCAGCAGTGAAGCGCAGGCCTTAACAGGGTCGATCGGCACAGATACGCAGTATTTT

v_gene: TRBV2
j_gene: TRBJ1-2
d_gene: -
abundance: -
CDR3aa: CASSEQGSYGYTF
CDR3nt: TGTGCCAGCAGTGAACAGGGCTCCTATGGCTACACCTTC

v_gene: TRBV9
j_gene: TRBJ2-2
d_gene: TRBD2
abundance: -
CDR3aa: CASSGTSGRSGELFF
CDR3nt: TGTGCCAGCAGCGGGACTAGCGGGAGGTCCGGGGAGCTGTTTTTT

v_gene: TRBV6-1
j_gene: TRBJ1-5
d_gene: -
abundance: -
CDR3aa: CASSELQGFVNQPQHF
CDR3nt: TGTGCCAGCAGTGAATTACAGGGTTTTGTCAATCAGCCCCAGCATTTT

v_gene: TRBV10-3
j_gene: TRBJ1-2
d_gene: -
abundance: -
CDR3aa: CAISVDRRLVSYGYTF
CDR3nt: TGTGCCATCAGCGTAGACAGAAGATTAGTCTCCTATGGCTACACCTTC

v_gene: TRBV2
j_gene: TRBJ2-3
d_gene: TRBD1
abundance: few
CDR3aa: CARRTGVADTQYF
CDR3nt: TGTGCCAGGAGGACAGGGGTTGCAGATACGCAGTATTTT

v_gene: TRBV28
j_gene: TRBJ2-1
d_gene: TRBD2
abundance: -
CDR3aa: CASPPLASGEDNEQFF
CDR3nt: TGTGCCAGCCCGCCCTTAGCTAGCGGAGAGGACAATGAGCAGTTCTTC

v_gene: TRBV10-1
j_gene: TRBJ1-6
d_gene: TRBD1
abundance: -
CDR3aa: CASPRGGESPLHF
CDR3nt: TGCGCCAGTCCAAGAGGGGGCGAATCACCCCTCCACTTT

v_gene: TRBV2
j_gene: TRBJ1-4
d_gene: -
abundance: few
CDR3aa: CASRDSATNEKLFF
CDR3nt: TGTGCCAGCAGGGACAGTGCAACTAATGAAAAACTGTTTTTT

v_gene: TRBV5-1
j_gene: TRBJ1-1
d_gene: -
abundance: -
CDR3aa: CASSLESLMNTEAFF
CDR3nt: TGCGCCAGCAGCTTGGAGAGTCTCATGAACACTGAAGCTTTCTTT

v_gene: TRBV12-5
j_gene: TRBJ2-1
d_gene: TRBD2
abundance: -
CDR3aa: CASGLSMRGATGGGTYNEQFF
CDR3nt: TGTGCTAGTGGTTTGAGTATGCGGGGGGCCACAGGAGGCGGAACCTACAATGAGCAGTTCTTC

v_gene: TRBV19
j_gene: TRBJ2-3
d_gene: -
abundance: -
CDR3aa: CASSLRAQSSTDTQYF
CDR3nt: TGTGCCAGTAGTCTCAGGGCACAGTCTAGCACAGATACGCAGTATTTT

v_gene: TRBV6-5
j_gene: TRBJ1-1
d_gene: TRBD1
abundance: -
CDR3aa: CASRNNRDREGSAFF
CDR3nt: TGTGCCAGCAGGAATAATAGGGACAGGGAAGGATCGGCTTTCTTT

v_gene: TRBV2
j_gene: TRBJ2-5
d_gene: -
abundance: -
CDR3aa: CASSALAGETQYF
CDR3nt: TGTGCCAGCAGCGCACTAGCAGGGGAGACCCAGTACTTC

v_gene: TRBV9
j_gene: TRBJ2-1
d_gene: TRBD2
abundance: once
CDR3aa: CASSETSGTYNEQFF
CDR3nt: TGTGCCAGCAGCGAAACTAGCGGGACCTACAATGAGCAGTTCTTC

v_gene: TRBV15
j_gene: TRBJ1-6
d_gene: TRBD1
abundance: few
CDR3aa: CATSSRDRDSPLHF
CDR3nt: TGTGCCACCAGCAGCCGAGACAGGGATTCACCCCTCCACTTT

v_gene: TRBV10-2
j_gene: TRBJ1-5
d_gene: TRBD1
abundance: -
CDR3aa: CASREGALGPQHF
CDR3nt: TGCGCCAGCAGGGAGGGGGCTCTCGGCCCCCAGCATTTT

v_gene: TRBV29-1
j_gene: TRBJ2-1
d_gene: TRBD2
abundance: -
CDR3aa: CSVDRSGRGEFNEQFF
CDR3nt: TGCAGCGTTGACAGGTCGGGTCGGGGGGAGTTCAATGAGCAGTTCTTC